This TCR beta chain was documented in a study of tumor and adjacent non-tumor tissue in lung cancer (dated by TCRdb to between 2018 and 2020). For the study in its entirety: By cancer type, the cohort comprised some twelve adenocarcinoma patients, 2 squamous cell carcinoma patients and 1 small cell lung cancer patient. The study compared bulk TCRbeta repertoires between lung tumor tissue and matched distant non-tumor lung tissue from over 12 lung cancer patients. Among the approximately 15 patients, ages ranged from about 31 to 76 years, roughly ten were men and 5 were women, and disease was TNM stage I to III. TCRbeta CDR3 sequencing was performed on a few dozen paired specimens, with one tumor sample and one normal lung sample collected per patient. A total of roughly 120,000,000 productive TCRbeta reads were generated by sequencing, corresponding to an average of about 4.2 million reads per sample. The paper as a whole reports these results and caveats: Because peripheral blood was not sequenced, the blood TCRbeta repertoires of the lung cancer patients in the study went unexamined. The top 100 clones made up a significantly larger cumulative share of the repertoire in normal lung than in tumor tissue. Neither the sequencing platform nor unique molecular identifiers are mentioned in the methods. Tumor tissue showed significantly higher TCR diversity (inverse Simpson) than normal lung tissue, at 431.37 vs 166.20 (P = 0.0075, Mann-Whitney U test). Younger patients had significantly higher TCR diversity, and higher tumor TCR diversity was associated with shorter overall and disease-free survival. Only 15 or so patients were included in the cohort, and the need for larger samples and more detailed clinical data was noted by the authors.

Its CDR3 holds 11 amino acids, cysteine through phenylalanine. The only DNA kept is the CDR3, 33 bases in frame from the first base. CDR1 and CDR2, looked up from the germline V gene, are SGHDN and FVKESK. A word on this clonotype: Its antigen is currently not known. At one end the junction does not follow the germline gene, possibly because of a read error.

The receptor library was made with multiplex PCR. Sequencing used an Illumina HiSeq 2500. TCRbeta libraries were constructed through three rounds of nested PCR with primers (Table S4) according to protocols modified from ARM-PCR. PCR products of 200-500 bp were gel-excised and purified with the QIAquick gel extraction kit before sequencing. In the source study's methods: Trimmomatic was used to clean the reads, FLASH was used to merge the reads into complete CDR3 sequences, and MiTCR was used to assign the reads to V(D)J germline segments. Clonal diversity was calculated as the inverse Simpson's index using VDJtools. In-frame sequences lacking a premature stop codon were counted as productive reads. In TCRdb, the public reads were trimmed at Q25 with fastp and aligned with MiXCR, with productive beta chains retained. Entries are consolidated by CDR3 protein sequence, retaining the most common genes and DNA. Clone size and V and J calls follow TCRdb, not the original study. For this sample the table gives 90,000 to 130,000 distinct CDR3 sequences, of which under 90% were detected only once. Approximately 22% of the sample rests with the top ten.

RNA was isolated from bulk unsorted tissue, and RNA quality was assessed with a NanoDrop ND-1000 and an Agilent 2100. The donors were newly diagnosed lung cancer patients admitted for thoracic surgery in China from August to November 2014 who had not received prior chemotherapy. Patients who had received previous radiotherapy or chemotherapy, or who had another concurrent cancer, were excluded from the study. Pieces of surgical tissue measuring roughly 1-2.3 cm3 were kept in RNAlater solution and stored at -80 degrees C until use. The origin of this receptor is a man between 65 and 79 years old with non-small cell lung cancer. The sequenced sample consisted of lung tumor tissue. The rearrangement joined TRBV14 to TRBJ2-3; the D gene identity is not certain. This receptor has the CDR3 CASNQPTTQYF. In nucleotide form, the sequence is TGTGCCAGCAACCAACCTACCACGCAGTATTTT.